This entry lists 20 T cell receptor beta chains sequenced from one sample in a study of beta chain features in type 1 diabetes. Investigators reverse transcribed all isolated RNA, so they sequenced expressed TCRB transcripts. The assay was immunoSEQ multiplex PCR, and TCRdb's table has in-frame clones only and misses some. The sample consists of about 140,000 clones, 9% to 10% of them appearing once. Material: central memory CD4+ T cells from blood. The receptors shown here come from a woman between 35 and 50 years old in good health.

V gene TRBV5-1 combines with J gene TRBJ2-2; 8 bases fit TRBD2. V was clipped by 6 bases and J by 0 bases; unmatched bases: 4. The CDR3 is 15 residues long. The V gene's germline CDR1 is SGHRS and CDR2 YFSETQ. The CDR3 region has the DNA TGCGCCAGCACCCCACTAGCGGCGAACACCGGGGAGCTGTTTTTT. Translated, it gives CASTPLAANTGELFF.

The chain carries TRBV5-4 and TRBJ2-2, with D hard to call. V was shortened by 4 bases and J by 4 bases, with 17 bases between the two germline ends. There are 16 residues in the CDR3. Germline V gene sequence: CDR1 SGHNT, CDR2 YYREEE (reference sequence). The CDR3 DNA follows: TGTGCCAGCAGCCCCCACGGTCGTGGCGGCACCGGGGAGCTGTTTTTT. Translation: CASSPHGRGGTGELFF.

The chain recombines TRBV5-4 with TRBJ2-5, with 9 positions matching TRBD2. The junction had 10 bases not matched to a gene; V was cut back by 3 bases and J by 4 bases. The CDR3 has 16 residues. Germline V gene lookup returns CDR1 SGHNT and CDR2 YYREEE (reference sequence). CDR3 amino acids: CASSSSVRGGLETQYF. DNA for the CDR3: TGTGCCAGCAGCTCTTCTGTGCGGGGGGGGTTAGAGACCCAGTACTTC.

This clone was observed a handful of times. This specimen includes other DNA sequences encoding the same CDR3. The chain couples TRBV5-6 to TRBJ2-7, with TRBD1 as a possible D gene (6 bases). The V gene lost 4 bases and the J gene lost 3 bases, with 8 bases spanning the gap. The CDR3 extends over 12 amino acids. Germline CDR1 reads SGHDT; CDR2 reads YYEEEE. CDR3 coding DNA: TGTGCCAGCAGCAGACAGGTCTACGAGCAGTACTTC. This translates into CASSRQVYEQYF.

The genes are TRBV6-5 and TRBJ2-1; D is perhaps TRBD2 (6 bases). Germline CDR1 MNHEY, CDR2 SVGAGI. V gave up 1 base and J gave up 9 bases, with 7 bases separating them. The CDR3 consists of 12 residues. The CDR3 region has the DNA TGTGCCAGCAGTTACTGGGGAGGTGAGCAGTTCTTC. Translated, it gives CASSYWGGEQFF.

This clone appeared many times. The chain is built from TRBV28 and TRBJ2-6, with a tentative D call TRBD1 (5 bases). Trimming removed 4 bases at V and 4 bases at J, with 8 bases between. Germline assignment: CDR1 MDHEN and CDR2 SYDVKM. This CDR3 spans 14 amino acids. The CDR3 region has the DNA TGTGCCAGCAGTTCTGGGGCCGGGGCCAACGTCCTGACTTTC. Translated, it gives CASSSGAGANVLTF.

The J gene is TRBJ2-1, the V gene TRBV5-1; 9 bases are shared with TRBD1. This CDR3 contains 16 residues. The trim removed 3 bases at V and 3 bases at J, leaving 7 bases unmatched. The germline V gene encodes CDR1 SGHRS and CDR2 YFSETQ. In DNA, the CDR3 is TGCGCCAGCAGCTCACTAGGACAGGGGCGCTACAATGAGCAGTTCTTC. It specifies CASSSLGQGRYNEQFF.

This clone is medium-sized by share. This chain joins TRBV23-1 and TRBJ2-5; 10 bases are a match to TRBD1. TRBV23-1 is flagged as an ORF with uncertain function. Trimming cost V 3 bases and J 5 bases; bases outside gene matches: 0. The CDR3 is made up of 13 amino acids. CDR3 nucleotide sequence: TGCGCCAGCAGTCAGGACAGGGGGGAGACCCAGTACTTC. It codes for CASSQDRGETQYF.

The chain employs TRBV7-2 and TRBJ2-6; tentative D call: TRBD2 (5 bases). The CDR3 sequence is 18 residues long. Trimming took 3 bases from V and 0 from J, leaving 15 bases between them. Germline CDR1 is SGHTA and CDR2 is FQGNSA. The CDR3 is CASSFGVGRSSGANVLTF. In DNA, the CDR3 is TGTGCCAGCAGCTTTGGGGTGGGGAGATCCTCTGGGGCCAACGTCCTGACTTTC.

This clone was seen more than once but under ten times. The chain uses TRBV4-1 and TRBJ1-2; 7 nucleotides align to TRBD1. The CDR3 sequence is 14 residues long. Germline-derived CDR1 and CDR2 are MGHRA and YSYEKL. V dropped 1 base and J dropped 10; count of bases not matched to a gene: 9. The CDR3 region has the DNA TGCGCCAGCAGCCAAGCGGGGCGGGACAGTCTCTACACCTTC. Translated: CASSQAGRDSLYTF.

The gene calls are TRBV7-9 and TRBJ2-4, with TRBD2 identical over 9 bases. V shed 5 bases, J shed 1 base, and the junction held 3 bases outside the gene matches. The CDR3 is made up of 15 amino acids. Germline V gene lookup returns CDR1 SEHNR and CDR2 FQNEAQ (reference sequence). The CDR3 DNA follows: TGTGCCAGCAGCCCTAGCGGGGTGGCCAAAAACATTCAGTACTTC. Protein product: CASSPSGVAKNIQYF.

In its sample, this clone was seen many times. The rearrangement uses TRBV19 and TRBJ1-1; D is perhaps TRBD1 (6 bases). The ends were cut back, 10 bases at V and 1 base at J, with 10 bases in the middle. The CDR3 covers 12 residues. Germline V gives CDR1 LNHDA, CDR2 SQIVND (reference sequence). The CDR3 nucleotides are TGTGCCACCACGACAGGGAACACTGAAGCTTTCTTT. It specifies CATTTGNTEAFF.

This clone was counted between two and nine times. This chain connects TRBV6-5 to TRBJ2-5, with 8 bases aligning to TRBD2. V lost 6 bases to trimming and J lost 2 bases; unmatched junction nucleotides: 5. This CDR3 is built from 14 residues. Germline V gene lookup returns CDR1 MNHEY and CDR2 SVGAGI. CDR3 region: CASRPGGGQETQYF. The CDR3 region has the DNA TGTGCCAGCAGACCCGGGGGGGGGCAAGAGACCCAGTACTTC.

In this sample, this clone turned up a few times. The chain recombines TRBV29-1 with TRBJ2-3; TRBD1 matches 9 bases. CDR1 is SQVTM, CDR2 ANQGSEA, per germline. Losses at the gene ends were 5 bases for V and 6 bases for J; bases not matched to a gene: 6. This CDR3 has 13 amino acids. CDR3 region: CSVFDRGRDTQYF. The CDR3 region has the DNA TGCAGCGTTTTCGACAGGGGGAGGGATACGCAGTATTTT.

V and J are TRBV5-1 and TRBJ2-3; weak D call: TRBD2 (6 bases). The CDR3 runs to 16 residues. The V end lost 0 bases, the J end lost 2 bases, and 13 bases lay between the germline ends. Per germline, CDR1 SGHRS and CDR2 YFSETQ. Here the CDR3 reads CASSLVGRGYTDTQYF. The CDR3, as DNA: TGCGCCAGCAGCTTGGTGGGGCGGGGATACACAGATACGCAGTATTTT.

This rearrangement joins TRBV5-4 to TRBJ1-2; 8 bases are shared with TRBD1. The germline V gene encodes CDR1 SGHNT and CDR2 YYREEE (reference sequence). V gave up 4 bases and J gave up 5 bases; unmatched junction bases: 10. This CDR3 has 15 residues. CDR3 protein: CASSQIRGQGYGYTF. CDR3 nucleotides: TGTGCCAGCAGCCAAATCAGGGGGCAGGGGTATGGCTACACCTTC.

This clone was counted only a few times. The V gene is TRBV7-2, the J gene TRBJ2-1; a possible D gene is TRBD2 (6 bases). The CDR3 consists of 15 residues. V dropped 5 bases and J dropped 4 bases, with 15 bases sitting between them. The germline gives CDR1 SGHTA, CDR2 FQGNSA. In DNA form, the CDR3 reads TGTGCCAGCAGCCGGCAAGCGGGCGCTTACAATGAGCAGTTCTTC. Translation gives CASSRQAGAYNEQFF. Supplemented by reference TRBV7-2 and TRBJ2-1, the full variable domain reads GAGVSQSPSNKVTEKGKDVELRCDPISGHTALYWYRQSLGQGLEFLIYFQGNSAPDKSGLPSDRFSAERTGGSVSTLTIQRTQQEDSAVYLCASSRQAGAYNEQFFGPGTRLTVL.

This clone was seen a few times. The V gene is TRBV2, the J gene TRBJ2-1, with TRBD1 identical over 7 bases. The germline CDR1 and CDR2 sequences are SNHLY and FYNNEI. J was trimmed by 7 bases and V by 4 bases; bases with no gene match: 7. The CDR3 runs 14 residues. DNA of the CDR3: TGTGCCAGCAGTGGGGACAGTTGGTCGAATGAGCAGTTCTTC. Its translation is CASSGDSWSNEQFF.

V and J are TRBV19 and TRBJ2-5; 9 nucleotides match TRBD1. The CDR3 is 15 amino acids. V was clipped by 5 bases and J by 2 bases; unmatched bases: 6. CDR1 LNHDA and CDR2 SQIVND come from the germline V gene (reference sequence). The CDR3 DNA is TGTGCCAGTAGTTCCGGGACAGGGCAACAAGAGACCCAGTACTTC. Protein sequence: CASSSGTGQQETQYF. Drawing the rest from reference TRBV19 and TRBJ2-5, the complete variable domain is DGGITQSPKYLFRKEGQNVTLSCEQNLNHDAMYWYRQDPGQGLRLIYYSQIVNDFQKGDIAEGYSVSREKKESFPLTVTSAQKNPTAFYLCASSSGTGQQETQYFGPGTRLLVL.

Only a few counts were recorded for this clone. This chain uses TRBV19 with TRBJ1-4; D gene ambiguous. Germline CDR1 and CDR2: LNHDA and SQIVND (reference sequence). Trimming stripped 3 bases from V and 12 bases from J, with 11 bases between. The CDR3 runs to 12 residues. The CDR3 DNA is TGTGCCAGTAGTATTCGGGGAGAAGAACTGTTTTTT. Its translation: CASSIRGEELFF.